The 3 T cell receptor beta chains below all came from one sample that was sequenced in a study of blood T cell repertoires in COVID-19. Libraries were prepared by immunoSEQ multiplex PCR; TCRdb keeps only in-frame clonotypes and omits some of them. Here the sample spans around 80,000 clones, about 80% being singletons. Sequenced material: peripheral blood. These TCRs come from a woman between 65 and 79 years old with acute or convalescent COVID-19.

J is TRBJ2-3 and V is TRBV30; perhaps TRBD2 as D (5 bases). This CDR3 is 16 amino acids long. CDR1 is GTSNPN and CDR2 is SVGIG in the germline V gene (reference sequence). V gave up 0 bases and J gave up 0 bases, with 13 bases separating them. This CDR3 reads CAWSVPPGTSTDTQYF. The CDR3 DNA sequence: TGTGCCTGGAGTGTACCTCCGGGAACTAGCACAGATACGCAGTATTTT.

The V and J genes are TRBV7-2 and TRBJ1-4, with D possibly TRBD1 on 5 matching bases. V was clipped by 3 bases and J by 5 bases, with 10 bases between them. The CDR3 is made up of 14 amino acids. CDR1 is SGHTA and CDR2 is FQGNSA in the germline V gene. The CDR3 sequence is CASSLEGWNEKLFF. Here the CDR3 DNA reads TGTGCCAGCAGCTTGGAGGGGTGGAATGAAAAACTGTTTTTT.

This chain links TRBV6-1 with TRBJ1-2, with D possibly TRBD1 on 5 matching bases. The V end was cut by 0 bases, the J end by 4 bases, with 15 bases between. The CDR3 extends over 16 amino acids. Germline assignment: CDR1 MNHNS and CDR2 SASEGT. In DNA, the CDR3 is TGTGCCAGCAGTGAAGCGCTTCAGGGTAGAGGCTATGGCTACACCTTC. Its protein product is CASSEALQGRGYGYTF.